These 14 T cell receptor beta chains were sequenced from one sample in a study of CD4 T cells in relation to SARS-CoV-2 and coronaviruses. Unexposed donor CD4+ T cells date from about 2010-2019, before the COVID-19 pandemic. Here immunoSEQ multiplex PCR was the method, and the copy in TCRdb shows in-frame clones only, minus some. The sample has 55,000 to 75,000 clones, around 86% seen once; the top ten hold over 1.5%. Sequencing was done on a sample of memory CD4+ T cells from PBMCs. These receptors originate from a human donor in good health.

The chain recombines TRBV5-1 with TRBJ2-2; 8 nucleotides agree with TRBD1. The V gene end was trimmed by 4 bases and the J gene end by 2 bases; junction bases not matched to a gene: 7. The CDR3 runs to 16 residues. Germline CDR1 is SGHRS and CDR2 is YFSETQ. DNA for the CDR3: TGCGCCAGCAGCCCGGACAGGGCCGATAACACCGGGGAGCTGTTTTTT. Translation: CASSPDRADNTGELFF.

CDR3 sequence (DNA): TGCAGCGTCCTAGCGGGCAACGCTAATGAAAAACTGTTTTTT. Translation: CSVLAGNANEKLFF. J is TRBJ1-4 and V is TRBV29-1; D unclear. CDR3 length: 14 residues. Looked up from germline, CDR1 is SQVTM and CDR2 is ANQGSEA. The germline V and J ends were trimmed by 6 bases and 3 bases, with 14 bases remaining between them.

V is TRBV3-1 (or the pseudogene TRBV3-2) and J is TRBJ1-4; 8 positions agree with TRBD1. Looked up from germline, CDR1 is LGHDT and CDR2 is YNNKEL (reference sequence). The CDR3 is 13 amino acids. The ends lost 2 bases at V and 8 bases at J; junction bases unmatched: 1. The CDR3 reads CASSQRDREKLFF. The CDR3 DNA is TGTGCCAGCAGCCAACGGGACAGGGAAAAACTGTTTTTT.

The chain carries TRBV5-1 and TRBJ1-5, with unresolved D. From germline, CDR1 is SGHRS and CDR2 YFSETQ. The V and J ends lost 0 bases and 1 base respectively, with 8 bases between them. This CDR3 has 15 amino acids. The CDR3 sequence is CASSLGTGSNQPQHF. CDR3 coding DNA: TGCGCCAGCAGCTTGGGGACGGGGAGCAATCAGCCCCAGCATTTT.

The V call is TRBV4-1, the J call TRBJ1-2; D perhaps matches TRBD1 (6 bases). Germline CDR1 MGHRA, CDR2 YSYEKL. V was cut by 4 bases and J by 2 bases, with 11 bases left in between. CDR3 length: 14 amino acids. Here the CDR3 DNA reads TGCGCCAGCAGCCGCCGAGGGGGGAACTATGGCTACACCTTC. It encodes CASSRRGGNYGYTF.

This sequence joins TRBV5-1 and TRBJ2-2, with D uncertain. This CDR3 contains 15 residues. Germline V lookup: CDR1 SGHRS, CDR2 YFSETQ. V was pared by 5 bases and J by 6 bases, with 17 bases between. CDR3 DNA sequence: TGCGCCAGCAGTCTTTATGTTGGGATCTCCGGGGAGCTGTTTTTT. Protein sequence: CASSLYVGISGELFF.

The CDR3 loop reads CASSLYRGSPLHF. The CDR3 DNA follows: TGCGCCAGCAGCCTCTACAGGGGTTCACCCCTCCACTTT. This sequence joins TRBV4-3 and TRBJ1-6; TRBD1 matches at 7 bases. This CDR3 spans 13 amino acids. From germline, CDR1 is LGHNA and CDR2 YSLEER. The V and J ends lost 4 bases and 9 bases, in that order; junction bases with no gene match: 3.

This chain connects TRBV19 to TRBJ1-2; possible D gene TRBD1, 5 bases. The CDR3 sequence is 15 residues long. Germline CDR1 LNHDA, CDR2 SQIVND (reference sequence). Trimming left V 3 bases short and J 8 bases short, with 19 bases between. CDR3 amino acids: CASSIDSQGTRGYTF. Here the CDR3 DNA reads TGTGCCAGTAGTATCGATTCGCAGGGAACTCGCGGCTACACCTTC.

The V call is TRBV28, the J call TRBJ2-3, with D tentatively TRBD2 (7 bases). V dropped 7 bases and J dropped 0 bases, with 11 bases sitting between them. The length of the CDR3 is 14 residues. From germline, CDR1 is MDHEN and CDR2 SYDVKM. This CDR3 reads CASTRGGSTDTQYF. Here the CDR3 DNA reads TGTGCCAGCACTAGGGGGGGAAGCACAGATACGCAGTATTTT.

This chain connects TRBV7-2 to TRBJ1-2; tentative D call: TRBD1 (5 bases). The CDR3 is 15 amino acids. The V end was cut by 7 bases, the J end by 6 bases, with 21 bases between. Per germline, CDR1 SGHTA and CDR2 FQGNSA. CDR3 sequence reads: CASTSPHKGLDGYTF. The CDR3 bases are TGTGCCAGCACCTCCCCCCACAAGGGGTTGGATGGCTACACCTTC. The whole variable domain, remainder taken from reference TRBV7-2 and TRBJ1-2, is GAGVSQSPSNKVTEKGKDVELRCDPISGHTALYWYRQSLGQGLEFLIYFQGNSAPDKSGLPSDRFSAERTGGSVSTLTIQRTQQEDSAVYLCASTSPHKGLDGYTFGSGTRLTVV.

The chain has TRBV18 and TRBJ2-7, with D perhaps matching TRBD2 (6 bases). Germline V gene data show CDR1 as KGHSH and CDR2 as LQKENI. This CDR3 region has 14 residues. Trimming left V 3 bases short and J 2 bases short, with 11 bases between. For the CDR3, the DNA is TGTGCCAGCTCACCCCCGGGGGACCCCTACGAGCAGTACTTC. Protein: CASSPPGDPYEQYF.

The CDR3 protein is CASSWKGNTIYF. CDR3 coding DNA: TGTGCCAGCAGTTGGAAGGGAAACACCATATATTTT. V is TRBV12-3 or TRBV12-4 and J is TRBJ1-3, with no clear D. V was shortened by 4 bases and J by 4 bases, with 5 bases between the two germline ends. There are 12 residues in the CDR3.

The chain joins TRBV18 to TRBJ2-7; D might be TRBD1 (5 bases). This CDR3 spans 11 amino acids. Per the germline V gene, CDR1 is KGHSH and CDR2 is LQKENI. Trimming stripped 8 bases from V and 3 bases from J, with 8 bases between. In DNA form, the CDR3 reads TGTGCCAGCGCGCAGGGCTACGAGCAGTACTTC. It codes for CASAQGYEQYF.

This clone has more than one count but fewer than ten. The chain has TRBV6-2 or TRBV6-3 and TRBJ1-5; unclear D gene. The CDR3 sequence is 17 residues long. V was clipped by 0 bases and J by 0 bases, with 12 bases between them. Germline CDR1 is MNHEY and CDR2 is SVGEGT. This CDR3 is CASSYSVSGLSNQPQHF. CDR3 in DNA: TGTGCCAGCAGTTACTCAGTCTCAGGACTTAGCAATCAGCCCCAGCATTTT.